The T cell receptor (beta chain) under discussion was sequenced for a study of T-cell reconstitution after alpha-beta-depleted transplantation in children. Points from the study as a whole: The origin of alpha-beta T cells about two months after transplant was reportedly several hundred expanded graft clones. T-cell numbers and diversity one year post-transplant derived largely from freshly generated T cells. There were some patients whose high TCRbeta diversity at day 60 came from surviving recipient T cells and thymic progenitors.

Using unique molecular identifiers, the investigators prepared the TCRbeta library. TCRdb passed the PCR reads through MiXCR, listing each CDR3 protein once. The table lists 440,000 or so distinct CDR3 sequences, over 40% of them singletons. With regard to this clonotype: Its antigen is unidentified.

The V gene's germline CDR1 is MNHNS and CDR2 SASEGT. V lost 8 bases, J lost 2 bases, and 13 bases lay in between. The CDR3 contains 13 residues. This receptor was obtained from a girl aged 2-10 years with aplastic anemia, due to receive a stem cell transplant. The chain links TRBV6-1 to TRBJ2-7; possible D gene TRBD2, 6 bases. Specimen: PBMCs, collected before TCRalphabeta/CD19-depleted stem cell transplant. Here the CDR3 DNA reads TGTGCCAGCGGGCGGGACCCGACCTACGAGCAGTACTTC. It encodes CASGRDPTYEQYF.